This T cell receptor beta chain came from a study of post-analysis software for immune sequencing data (dated by TCRdb to the mid-2010s). Regarding the research as a whole: Disease courses on record covered relapsing-remitting, secondary progressive and progressive-relapsing multiple sclerosis, though some patients had no subtype annotation. Patient repertoires were compared against around 10 previously published healthy control repertoires from donors aged 6 to 25 years. A subset of samples was prepared in parallel using single-end sample barcoding, then pooled and co-amplified after Illumina adapter ligation.

The protocol used for the library was PCR. These reads were obtained on an Illumina HiSeq 2500. To reduce PCR and sequencing biases, unique molecular identifiers were built into the TCR beta cDNA libraries. About 500,000 cDNA molecules were obtained for every 1 to 10 million input T cells, so each molecule roughly corresponded to one T cell. The same protocol used for the earlier healthy control dataset was applied to prepare and sequence the patient libraries. Samples belonging to the same batch were prepared together, multiplexed and sequenced on a shared HiSeq lane. Concerning the study's data processing: MIGEC was used to process the raw barcoded reads, and molecular identifier groups with only a single read were discarded before consensus assembly and CDR3 extraction. Clonotype tables were post-analysed with VDJtools, and diversity was normalized by down-sampling all datasets to the smallest sample size. In repertoire overlap clustering, CDR3 amino acid sequences, but not nucleotide sequences, were matched to correct batch-related cross-sample contamination. TCRdb trimmed public reads at Q25 via fastp, called clones via MiXCR and kept in-frame beta chains. All rows with the same CDR3 protein become a single entry with the most common DNA and genes. The V and J calls here are based on TCRdb, not the publication. The sample table holds under 900,000 distinct CDR3 sequences, of which approximately 50% were seen once. About 4.8% of the sample rests with the top ten.

General study outcomes and caveats: The multiple sclerosis patient group was slightly younger than the control group. Direct clustering with F measure revealed strong co-clustering of samples prepared in the same batch, which led to a batch-effect correction. Multiple sclerosis patients had significantly lower normalized Chao1 diversity than controls, a result that suggests substantial peripheral T-cell clonal expansion.

To demonstrate the VDJtools post-analysis software, the study profiled TCR beta repertoires from the peripheral blood of around 13 young patients with multiple sclerosis. The multiple sclerosis patients were children and adolescents between about 6 and 16 years of age. As for this clonotype: Its specific antigen is unknown. Within one base of it there is no much larger clone, and no base qualities were kept.

Material for sequencing was blood. This clonotype was obtained from a girl between 5 and 17 years old with multiple sclerosis.

The nucleotides read TGCAGCGTTGAAGGAACCCCGACAGGGGATTACGAGCAGTACTTC. This encodes CSVEGTPTGDYEQYF. This chain joins TRBV29-1 to TRBJ2-7; 8 bases in the junction line up with TRBD1. From cysteine to phenylalanine, the CDR3 is 15 amino acids long. Only the CDR3 portion is preserved as DNA: 45 bases, with reading frame beginning at the first base. Trimmed from V: 1 base; trimmed from J: 4 bases; junction bases lacking a gene match: 9. The germline V gene encodes CDR1 SQVTM and CDR2 ANQGSEA.